A selection of T cell receptor beta chains follows, all from one sample in a study of OX40 agonist ivuxolimab in advanced cancers. This table comes from immunoSEQ multiplex PCR, and its TCRdb copy is limited to in-frame clones, with some not included. The sample contains 90,000 to 100,000 clones, approximately 89% of which appear only once. Specimen: CD4+ or CD8+ T cells sorted from blood, collected in a trial of the OX40 agonist ivuxolimab. The source of these receptors is an adult with an advanced solid tumor such as melanoma, head and neck, liver or kidney cancer. Each CDR3 is given without its conserved first and last residue.

j_call v_call cdr3_aa
TRBJ1-1 TRBV30 AWSVRYGLNTEAF
TRBJ2-7 TRBV19 ASSIEDSGGHEQY
TRBJ2-7 TRBV5-1 ASSLAFGAGDYEQY
TRBJ2-3 TRBV7-2 ASSLAGGTSGSTQY
TRBJ1-5 TRBV30 AWSRGGHQPQH
TRBJ2-2 TRBV6-5 ATRRGNTGELF
TRBJ1-1 TRBV10-3 AISPGQGGLAEAF
TRBJ1-1 TRBV18 ASSLQQVNTEAF
TRBJ1-2 TRBV30 AWSTPGYGYT
TRBJ2-2 TRBV6-4 ASSDSTSETTGELF
TRBJ2-7 TRBV13 ASSLYGSAMSSYEQY
TRBJ2-5 TRBV19 ASSRSLGSTRETQY
TRBJ2-7 TRBV19 ASSTDVSSYEQY
TRBJ1-1 TRBV10-3 AISGRRDRRMNTEAF
TRBJ2-2 TRBV15 ATSRDGAARNTGELF
TRBJ1-2 TRBV4-3 ASSHETPGGLNYGYT
TRBJ2-7 TRBV7-2 ASSLGGTYEQY
TRBJ2-3 TRBV5-4 ASSLFSGREDTQY
TRBJ2-4 TRBV7-9 ASSQGQGNIQY
TRBJ2-4 TRBV29-1 SGTGGNIQY
TRBJ1-1 TRBV27 ASSLSWGNTEAF
TRBJ1-5 TRBV28 ASTPDGYQPQH
TRBJ1-2 TRBV2 ASSSRTGVGDGYT
TRBJ1-1 TRBV19 ASSIGQGTDTEAF
TRBJ1-1 TRBV7-2 ASSLARMNTEAF
TRBJ2-5 TRBV28 ASSLPGTYQETQY
TRBJ1-1 TRBV4-1 ASSQPAYHAGGMNTEAF
TRBJ2-7 TRBV5-6 ASSPDPHGTGYEQY
TRBJ1-2 TRBV5-8 ASSQSDRDFARYT
TRBJ2-7 TRBV9 ASSPRGMPKVGEQY
TRBJ1-5 TRBV10-3 AISEGFRQPQH
TRBJ2-5 TRBV11-2 ASSPPGETQY
TRBJ2-1 TRBV7-9 ASRLAGVNNEQF
TRBJ1-4 TRBV7-2 ASRNDVDEKLF
TRBJ2-5 TRBV5-4 ASSFGPSGEETQY
TRBJ1-1 TRBV9 ASSTLNTEAF
TRBJ1-2 TRBV5-1 ASSIGQGAYGYT
TRBJ2-1 TRBV5-1 ASSFVPGLAGGLNEQF
TRBJ2-7 TRBV5-8 ASSLGPGNSYEQY
TRBJ2-7 TRBV28 ASRTSGFTYEQY
TRBJ1-5 TRBV30 AWSGGGSLGNQPQH
TRBJ2-1 TRBV7-2 ASSLDVASYNEQF
TRBJ2-5 TRBV5-4 ASSLDWEQETQY
TRBJ1-3 TRBV6-5 ASSNPQGSGNTIY
TRBJ2-1 TRBV19 ASSRFPSSPWENEQF
TRBJ2-1 TRBV30 AWSPGLAGGVNEQF
TRBJ2-6 TRBV4-3 ASSQDYSAGANVLT
TRBJ2-2 TRBV9 ASSPRLASAGELF
TRBJ1-1 TRBV7-9 ASSFMRNTEAF
TRBJ2-1 TRBV4-2 ASSQVNTHYNEQF
TRBJ1-1 TRBV30 AWSVGQGNTEAF
TRBJ2-7 TRBV6-6 ASSLGQSYEQY
TRBJ2-7 TRBV15 ATSREMTGAGNEQY
TRBJ2-3 TRBV4-2 ASSPLGTSSTDTQY